The clone carrying this T cell receptor beta chain was counted a single time. Authors' methods: Amplification from reference gene primers served as the basis for estimated nucleated cell counts. Profiled with immunoSEQ multiplex PCR; TCRdb holds only in-frame clones, not every one. Clone size and V and J calls were adopted from that table, with D and trimming inferred from the DNA. The sample shows some 400,000 clones, 70% to 90% of them seen only once. The data belong to a study of blood T cell repertoires in COVID-19. Specimen: peripheral blood. This clonotype was obtained from a woman aged 55-75 years with COVID-19, enrolled during active disease.

The CDR3 here is CASSLTGVQPQHF. The CDR3 DNA follows: TGTGCCAGCAGCTTAACAGGGGTTCAGCCCCAGCATTTT. This sequence joins TRBV7-9 and TRBJ1-5, with 7 bases that match TRBD1. J lost 6 bases, V lost 2 bases, and 1 base had no gene match. Germline V lookup: CDR1 SEHNR, CDR2 FQNEAQ (reference sequence). The CDR3 contains 13 residues.